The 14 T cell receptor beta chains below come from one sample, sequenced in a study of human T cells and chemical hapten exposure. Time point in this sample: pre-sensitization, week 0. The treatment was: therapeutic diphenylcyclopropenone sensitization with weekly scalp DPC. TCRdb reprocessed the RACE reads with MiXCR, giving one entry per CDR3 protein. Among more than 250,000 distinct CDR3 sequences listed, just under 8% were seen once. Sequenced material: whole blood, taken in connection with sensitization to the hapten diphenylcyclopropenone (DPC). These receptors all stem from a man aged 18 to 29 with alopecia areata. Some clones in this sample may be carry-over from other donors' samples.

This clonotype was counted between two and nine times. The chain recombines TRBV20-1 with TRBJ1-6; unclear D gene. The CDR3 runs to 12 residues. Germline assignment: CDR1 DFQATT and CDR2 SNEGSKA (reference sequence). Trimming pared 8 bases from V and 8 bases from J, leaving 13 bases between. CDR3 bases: TGCAGTCTAACCGCGGGCCATTCACCCCTCCACTTT. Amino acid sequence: CSLTAGHSPLHF.

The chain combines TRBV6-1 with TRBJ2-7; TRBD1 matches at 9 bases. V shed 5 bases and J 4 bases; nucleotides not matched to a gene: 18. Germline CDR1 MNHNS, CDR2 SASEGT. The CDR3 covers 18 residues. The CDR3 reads CASSRPQVTGTGRYEQYF. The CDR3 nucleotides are TGTGCCAGCAGTCGCCCTCAAGTTACCGGGACAGGGAGGTACGAGCAGTACTTC.

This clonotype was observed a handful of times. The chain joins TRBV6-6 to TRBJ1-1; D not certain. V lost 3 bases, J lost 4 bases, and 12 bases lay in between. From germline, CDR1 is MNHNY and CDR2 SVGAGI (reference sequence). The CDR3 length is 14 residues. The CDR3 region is CASSYTDGSTEAFF. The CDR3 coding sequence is TGTGCCAGCAGTTATACTGATGGGAGCACTGAAGCTTTCTTT.

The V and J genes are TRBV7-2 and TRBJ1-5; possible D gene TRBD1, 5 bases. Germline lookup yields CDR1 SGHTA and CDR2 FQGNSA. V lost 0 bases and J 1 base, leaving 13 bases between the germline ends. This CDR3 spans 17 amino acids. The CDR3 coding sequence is TGTGCCAGCAGCTTAGCTAGCGGGGGAGAAAGCAATCAGCCCCAGCATTTT. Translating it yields CASSLASGGESNQPQHF.

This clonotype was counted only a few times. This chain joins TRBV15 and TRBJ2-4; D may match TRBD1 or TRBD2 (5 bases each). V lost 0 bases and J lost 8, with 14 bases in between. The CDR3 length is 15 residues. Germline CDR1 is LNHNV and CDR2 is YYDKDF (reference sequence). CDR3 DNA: TGTGCCACCAGCAGAGATATTAGGGGAGACTACATTCAGTACTTC. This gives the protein CATSRDIRGDYIQYF. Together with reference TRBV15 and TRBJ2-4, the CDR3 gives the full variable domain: DAMVIQNPRYQVTQFGKPVTLSCSQTLNHNVMYWYQQKSSQAPKLLFHYYDKDFNNEADTPDNFQSRRPNTSFCFLDIRSPGLGDTAMYLCATSRDIRGDYIQYFGAGTRLSVL.

The CDR3 sequence is CASSLARGTYNSPLHF. The CDR3 DNA reads TGTGCCAGCAGTTTAGCCAGGGGAACCTATAATTCACCCCTCCACTTT. The V and J genes are TRBV28 and TRBJ1-6; D perhaps matches TRBD1 (6 bases). Germline V CDR1 and CDR2: MDHEN, SYDVKM. Between the trimmed V and J ends, which lost 2 bases and 2 bases, there was a span of 10 bases. The CDR3 is made up of 16 amino acids.

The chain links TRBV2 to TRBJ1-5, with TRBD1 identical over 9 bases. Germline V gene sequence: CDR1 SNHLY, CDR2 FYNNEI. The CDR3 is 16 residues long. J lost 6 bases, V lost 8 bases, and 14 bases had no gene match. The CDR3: CASRDRVNSGGQPQHF. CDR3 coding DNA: TGTGCCAGCCGGGACAGGGTAAATTCTGGGGGTCAGCCCCAGCATTTT.

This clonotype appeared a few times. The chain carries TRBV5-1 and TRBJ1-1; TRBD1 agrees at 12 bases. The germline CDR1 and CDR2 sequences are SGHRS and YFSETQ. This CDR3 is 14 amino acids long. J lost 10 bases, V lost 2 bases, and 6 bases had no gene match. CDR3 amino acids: CASSFTGQGAGAFF. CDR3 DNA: TGCGCCAGCAGCTTCACGGGACAGGGGGCAGGAGCTTTCTTT.

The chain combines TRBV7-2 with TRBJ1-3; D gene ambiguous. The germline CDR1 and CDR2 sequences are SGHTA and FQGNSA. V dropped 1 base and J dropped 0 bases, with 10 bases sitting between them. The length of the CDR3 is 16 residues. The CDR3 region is CASSLVAPSSGNTIYF. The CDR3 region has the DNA TGTGCCAGCAGCTTAGTGGCCCCTAGCTCTGGAAACACCATATATTTT. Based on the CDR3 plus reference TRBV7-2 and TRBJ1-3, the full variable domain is GAGVSQSPSNKVTEKGKDVELRCDPISGHTALYWYRQSLGQGLEFLIYFQGNSAPDKSGLPSDRFSAERTGGSVSTLTIQRTQQEDSAVYLCASSLVAPSSGNTIYFGEGSWLTVV.

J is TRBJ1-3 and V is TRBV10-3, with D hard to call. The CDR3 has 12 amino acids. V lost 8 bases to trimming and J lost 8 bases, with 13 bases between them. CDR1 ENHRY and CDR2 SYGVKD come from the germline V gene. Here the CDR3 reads CAIGGALDTIYF. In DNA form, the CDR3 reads TGTGCCATCGGCGGTGCTTTGGACACCATATATTTT.

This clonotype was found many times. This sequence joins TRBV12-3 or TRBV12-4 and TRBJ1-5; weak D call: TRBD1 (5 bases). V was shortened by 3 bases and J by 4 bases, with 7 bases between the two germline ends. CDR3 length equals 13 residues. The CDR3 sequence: CASSLRQNQPQHF. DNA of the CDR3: TGTGCCAGCAGTTTGAGACAGAATCAGCCCCAGCATTTT.

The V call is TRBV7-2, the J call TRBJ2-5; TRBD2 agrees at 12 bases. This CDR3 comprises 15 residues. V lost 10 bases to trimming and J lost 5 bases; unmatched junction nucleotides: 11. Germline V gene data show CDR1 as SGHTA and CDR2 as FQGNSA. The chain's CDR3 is CATAPTSGGPETQYF. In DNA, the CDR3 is TGTGCCACCGCCCCGACTAGCGGGGGCCCGGAGACCCAGTACTTC.

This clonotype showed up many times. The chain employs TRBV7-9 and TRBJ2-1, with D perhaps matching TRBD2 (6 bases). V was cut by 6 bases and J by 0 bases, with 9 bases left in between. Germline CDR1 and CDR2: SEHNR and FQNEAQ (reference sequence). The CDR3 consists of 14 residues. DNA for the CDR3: TGTGCCAGCAGTTTCGGGAGCTCCTACAATGAGCAGTTCTTC. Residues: CASSFGSSYNEQFF.

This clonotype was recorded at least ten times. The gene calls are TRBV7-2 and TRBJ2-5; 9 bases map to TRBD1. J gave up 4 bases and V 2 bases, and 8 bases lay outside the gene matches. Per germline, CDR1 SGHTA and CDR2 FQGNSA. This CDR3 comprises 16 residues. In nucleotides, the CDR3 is TGTGCCAGCAGCTTAAGCGGGACAGGGATGCGAGAGACCCAGTACTTC. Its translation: CASSLSGTGMRETQYF.